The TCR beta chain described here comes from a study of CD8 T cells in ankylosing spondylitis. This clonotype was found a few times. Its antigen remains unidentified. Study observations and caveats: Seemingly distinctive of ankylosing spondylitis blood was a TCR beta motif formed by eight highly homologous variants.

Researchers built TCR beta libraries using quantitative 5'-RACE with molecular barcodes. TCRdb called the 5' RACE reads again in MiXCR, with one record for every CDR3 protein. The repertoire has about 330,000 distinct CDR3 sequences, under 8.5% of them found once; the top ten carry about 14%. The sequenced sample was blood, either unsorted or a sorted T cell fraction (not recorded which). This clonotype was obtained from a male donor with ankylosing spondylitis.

The CDR3 DNA reads as TGTGCCAGCAGCTTAGGGCAGGGGGCGATTCAGCCCCAGCATTTT. The encoded protein is CASSLGQGAIQPQHF. This chain links TRBV7-2 with TRBJ1-5; 8 nucleotides align to TRBD1. This CDR3 region has 15 residues. J was trimmed by 6 bases and V by 1 base; bases with no gene match: 5. Germline V gene data show CDR1 as SGHTA and CDR2 as FQGNSA.